This TCR beta chain was sequenced during a study of tumor and adjacent non-tumor tissue in lung cancer. Study context: Around 4 million productive TCRbeta reads were obtained per sample on average. Study-wide results and caveats: Significantly higher TCR diversity was found in tumor than normal lung.

This clonotype was seen many times. Its cognate antigen is unknown. Three rounds of nested PCR, following a modified ARM-PCR protocol, produced the TCRbeta library. TCRdb passed the multiplex PCR reads through MiXCR, listing each CDR3 protein once. The sample includes about 66,000 distinct CDR3 sequences, around 73% of them seen just once. This CDR3 has 11 amino acids. The ends were cut back, 7 bases at V and 4 bases at J, with 10 bases in the middle. In germline, CDR1 is DFQATT, CDR2 SNEGSKA (reference sequence). This sample's RNA came from whole unsorted tissue. This chain connects TRBV20-1 to TRBJ2-5, with D unresolved. This TCR was recovered from a man aged 60 to 75 with non-small cell lung cancer. Sequencing was carried out using lung tumor tissue. CDR3 region: CSVRPGETQYF. In nucleotides, the CDR3 is TGCAGTGTTAGGCCCGGAGAGACCCAGTACTTC.